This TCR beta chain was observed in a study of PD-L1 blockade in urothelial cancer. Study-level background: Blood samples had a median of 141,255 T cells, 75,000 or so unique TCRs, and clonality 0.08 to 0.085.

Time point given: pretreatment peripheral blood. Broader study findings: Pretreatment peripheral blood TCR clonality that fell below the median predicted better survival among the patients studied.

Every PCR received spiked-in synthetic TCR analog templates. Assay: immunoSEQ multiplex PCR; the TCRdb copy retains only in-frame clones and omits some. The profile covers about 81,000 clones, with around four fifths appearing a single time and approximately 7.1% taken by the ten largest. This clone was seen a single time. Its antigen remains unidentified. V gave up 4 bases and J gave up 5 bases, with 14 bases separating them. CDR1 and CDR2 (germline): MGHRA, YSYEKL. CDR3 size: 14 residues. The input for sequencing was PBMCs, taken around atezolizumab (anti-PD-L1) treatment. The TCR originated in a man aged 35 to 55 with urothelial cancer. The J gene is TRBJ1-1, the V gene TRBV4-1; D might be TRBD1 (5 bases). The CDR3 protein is CASSLTRRGTEAFF. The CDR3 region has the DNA TGCGCCAGCAGCCTCACCCGGAGGGGTACTGAAGCTTTCTTT.